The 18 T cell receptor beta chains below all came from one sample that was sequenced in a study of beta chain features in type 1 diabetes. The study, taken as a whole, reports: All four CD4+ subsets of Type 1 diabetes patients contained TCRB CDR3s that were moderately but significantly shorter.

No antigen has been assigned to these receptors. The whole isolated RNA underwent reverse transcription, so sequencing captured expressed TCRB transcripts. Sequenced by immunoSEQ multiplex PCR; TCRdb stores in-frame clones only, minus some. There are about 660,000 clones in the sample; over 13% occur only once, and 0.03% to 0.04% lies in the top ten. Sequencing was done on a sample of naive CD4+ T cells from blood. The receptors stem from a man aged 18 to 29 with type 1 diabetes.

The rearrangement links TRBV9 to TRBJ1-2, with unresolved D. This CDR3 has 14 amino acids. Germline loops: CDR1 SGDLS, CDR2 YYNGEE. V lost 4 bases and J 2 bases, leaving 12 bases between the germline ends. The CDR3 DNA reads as TGTGCCAGCAGCACTCGGACCGAGAACTATGGCTACACCTTC. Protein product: CASSTRTENYGYTF.

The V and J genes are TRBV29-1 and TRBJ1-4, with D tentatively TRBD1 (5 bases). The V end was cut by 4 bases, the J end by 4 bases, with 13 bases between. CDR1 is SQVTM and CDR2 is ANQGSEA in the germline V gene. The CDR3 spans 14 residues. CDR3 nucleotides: TGCAGCGTTGGGGAGGGACGAGTTAATGAAAAACTGTTTTTT. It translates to CSVGEGRVNEKLFF.

CDR3 amino acids: CAISDSGAKNIQYF. As DNA, the CDR3 is TGTGCCATCAGTGACAGCGGGGCCAAAAACATTCAGTACTTC. The chain is built from TRBV10-3 and TRBJ2-4; the D gene is possibly TRBD2 (6 bases). The V gene's germline CDR1 is ENHRY and CDR2 SYGVKD. The CDR3 extends over 14 amino acids. Trimming pared 3 bases from V and 1 base from J, leaving 7 bases between.

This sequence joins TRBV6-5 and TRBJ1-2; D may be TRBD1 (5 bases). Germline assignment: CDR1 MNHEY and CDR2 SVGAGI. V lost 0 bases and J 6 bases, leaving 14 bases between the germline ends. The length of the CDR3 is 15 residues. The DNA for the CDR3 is TGTGCCAGCAGTTACTCGTACGGACAAATCCATGGCTACACCTTC. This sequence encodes CASSYSYGQIHGYTF.

CDR3 residues: CASHTRRLGETQYF. In nucleotides, the CDR3 is TGTGCCAGCCATACCAGGAGACTGGGCGAGACCCAGTACTTC. This chain connects TRBV6-5 to TRBJ2-5; D gene ambiguous. The CDR3 runs to 14 residues. In germline, CDR1 is MNHEY, CDR2 SVGAGI. V lost 8 bases to trimming and J lost 5 bases, with 18 bases between them.

The CDR3 here is CASSLQGENYGYTF. The CDR3, as DNA: TGTGCCAGCAGTTTACAGGGGGAGAACTATGGCTACACCTTC. This chain uses TRBV28 with TRBJ1-2; TRBD1 matches 7 bases. Germline V CDR1 and CDR2: MDHEN, SYDVKM. J gave up 2 bases and V 2 bases, and 2 bases lay outside the gene matches. The CDR3 extends over 14 amino acids.

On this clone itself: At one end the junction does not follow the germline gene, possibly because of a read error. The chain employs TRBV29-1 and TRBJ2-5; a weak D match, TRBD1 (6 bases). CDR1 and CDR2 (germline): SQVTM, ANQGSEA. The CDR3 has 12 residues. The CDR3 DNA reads TGCAGCGCCGATTCCCAGGGGACGAGGTTTAACTTC. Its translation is CSADSQGTRFNF.

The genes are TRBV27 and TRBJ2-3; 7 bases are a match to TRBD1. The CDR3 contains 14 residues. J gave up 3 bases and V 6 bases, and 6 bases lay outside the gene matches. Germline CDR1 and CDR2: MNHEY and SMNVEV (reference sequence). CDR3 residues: CASSTGVWTDTQYF. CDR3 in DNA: TGTGCCAGCAGCACAGGGGTTTGGACAGATACGCAGTATTTT.

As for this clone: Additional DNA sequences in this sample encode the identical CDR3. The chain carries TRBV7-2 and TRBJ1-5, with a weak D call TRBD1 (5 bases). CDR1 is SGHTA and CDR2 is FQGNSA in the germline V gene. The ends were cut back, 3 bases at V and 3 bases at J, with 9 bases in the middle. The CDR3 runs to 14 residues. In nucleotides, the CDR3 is TGTGCCAGCAGCTTGGGGCAGACCAATCAGCCCCAGCATTTT. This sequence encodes CASSLGQTNQPQHF.

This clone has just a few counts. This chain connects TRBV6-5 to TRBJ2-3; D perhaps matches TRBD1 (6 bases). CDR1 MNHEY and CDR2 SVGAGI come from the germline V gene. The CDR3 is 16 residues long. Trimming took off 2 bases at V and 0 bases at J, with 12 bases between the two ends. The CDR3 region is CASSYRGGYSTDTQYF. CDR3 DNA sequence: TGTGCCAGCAGTTACCGAGGGGGATATAGCACAGATACGCAGTATTTT.

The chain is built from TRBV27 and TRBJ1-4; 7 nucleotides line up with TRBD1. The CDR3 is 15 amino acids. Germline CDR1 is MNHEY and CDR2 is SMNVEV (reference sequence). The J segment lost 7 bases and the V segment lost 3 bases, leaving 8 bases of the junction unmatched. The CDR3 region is CASSFRTGRGEKLFF. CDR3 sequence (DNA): TGTGCCAGCAGTTTCAGGACAGGACGGGGTGAAAAACTGTTTTTT.

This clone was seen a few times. CDR3 region: CASSIARTGVETQYF. CDR3 sequence (DNA): TGTGCCAGTAGTATAGCTCGGACAGGGGTTGAGACCCAGTACTTC. This chain joins TRBV19 and TRBJ2-5, with TRBD1 matching 9 bases. Germline V gene sequence: CDR1 LNHDA, CDR2 SQIVND (reference sequence). V gave up 1 base and J gave up 5 bases; unmatched junction bases: 5. This CDR3 is built from 15 residues.

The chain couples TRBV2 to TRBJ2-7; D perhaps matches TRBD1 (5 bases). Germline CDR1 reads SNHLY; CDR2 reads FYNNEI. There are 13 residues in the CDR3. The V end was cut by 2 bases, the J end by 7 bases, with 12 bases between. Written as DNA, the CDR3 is TGTGCCAGCAGTGAAATAGGGGAAGGTGAGCAGTACTTC. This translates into CASSEIGEGEQYF.

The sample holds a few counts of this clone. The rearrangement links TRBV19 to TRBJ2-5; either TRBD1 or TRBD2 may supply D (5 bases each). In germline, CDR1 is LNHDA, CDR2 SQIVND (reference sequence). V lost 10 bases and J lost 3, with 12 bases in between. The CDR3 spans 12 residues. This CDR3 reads CATAGAEETQYF. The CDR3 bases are TGTGCCACCGCCGGGGCTGAAGAGACCCAGTACTTC.

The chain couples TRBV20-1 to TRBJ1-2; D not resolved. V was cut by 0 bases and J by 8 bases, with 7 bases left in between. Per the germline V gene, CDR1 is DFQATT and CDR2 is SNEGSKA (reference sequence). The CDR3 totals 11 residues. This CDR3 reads CSARDLEGYTF. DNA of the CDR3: TGCAGTGCTAGAGACCTGGAGGGCTACACCTTC.

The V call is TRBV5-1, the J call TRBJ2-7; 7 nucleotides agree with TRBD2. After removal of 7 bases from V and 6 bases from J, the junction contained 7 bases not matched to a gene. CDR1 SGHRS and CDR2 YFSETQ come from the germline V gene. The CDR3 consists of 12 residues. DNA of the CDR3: TGCGCCAGCGGAACAACGGGGGGCGAGCAGTACTTC. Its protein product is CASGTTGGEQYF.

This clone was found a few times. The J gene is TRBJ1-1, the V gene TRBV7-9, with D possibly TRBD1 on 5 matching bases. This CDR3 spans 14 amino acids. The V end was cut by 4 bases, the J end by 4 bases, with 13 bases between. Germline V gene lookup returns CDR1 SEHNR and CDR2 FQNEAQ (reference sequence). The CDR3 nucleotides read TGTGCCAGCAGCTCTGGGCAGGGTAGCACTGAAGCTTTCTTT. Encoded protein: CASSSGQGSTEAFF.

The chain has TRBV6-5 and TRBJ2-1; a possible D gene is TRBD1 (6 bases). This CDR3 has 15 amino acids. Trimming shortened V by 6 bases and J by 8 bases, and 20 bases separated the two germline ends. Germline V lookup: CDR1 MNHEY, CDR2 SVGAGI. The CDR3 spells CASSRQFLGADEQFF. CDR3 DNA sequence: TGTGCCAGCAGCCGCCAGTTTTTGGGGGCCGATGAGCAGTTCTTC.